These 29 T cell receptor beta chains originate from one sample sequenced in a study of monozygotic twins with inflammatory bowel disease. From its re-call of the 5' RACE reads, TCRdb lists each CDR3 protein once, without DNA. The table lists a few hundred thousand distinct CDR3 sequences. What was sequenced was blood. Source of these receptors: a human donor with ulcerative colitis or Crohn's disease, or a healthy co-twin of an affected twin (not recorded which).

The rearrangement uses TRBV7-3 and TRBJ2-3; TCRdb outputs TRBD1, but without DNA this stays unchecked. Germline V lookup: CDR1 SGHTA, CDR2 FQGTGA. The CDR3 is made up of 14 amino acids. The CDR3 loop is CASSLETVADTQYF.

This rearrangement joins TRBV5-1 to TRBJ2-1; TCRdb picks TRBD2, but there is no DNA to check that call. CDR1 is SGHRS, CDR2 YFSETQ, per germline. This CDR3 region has 16 residues. CDR3 residues: CASSLSSGTSYNEQFF. Full variable domain (missing parts from reference TRBV5-1 and TRBJ2-1): KAGVTQTPRYLIKTRGQQVTLSCSPISGHRSVSWYQQTPGQGLQFLFEYFSETQRNKGNFPGRFSGRQFSNSRSEMNVSTLELGDSALYLCASSLSSGTSYNEQFFGPGTRLTVL.

V usage is TRBV20-1 and J usage is TRBJ2-3; TCRdb names TRBD1, which stays unverified in the absence of DNA. The CDR3 has 15 residues. Germline V gene data show CDR1 as DFQATT and CDR2 as SNEGSKA (reference sequence). This CDR3 is CSAQGGQGRTDTQYF.

J is TRBJ2-5 and V is TRBV20-1; TCRdb lists TRBD1, though no DNA is available to test this call. This CDR3 is 14 amino acids long. Germline CDR1 reads DFQATT; CDR2 reads SNEGSKA (reference sequence). The CDR3 is CSAEGDSEQETQYF.

The rearrangement links TRBV7-2 to TRBJ1-5. There are 15 residues in the CDR3. In germline, CDR1 is SGHTA, CDR2 FQGNSA. The CDR3 loop is CASSLVSFSNQPQHF.

The chain employs TRBV30 and TRBJ2-7. Germline V gives CDR1 GTSNPN, CDR2 SVGIG (reference sequence). This CDR3 is 13 amino acids long. The CDR3 sequence is CAWSVGKAYEQYF.

The rearrangement uses TRBV15 and TRBJ2-5. This CDR3 comprises 16 residues. Germline CDR1 LNHNV, CDR2 YYDKDF (reference sequence). The CDR3 loop reads CATSRDLQSIQETQYF.

J is TRBJ1-2 and V is TRBV18. The CDR3 extends over 14 amino acids. The germline V gene has CDR1 KGHSH and CDR2 LQKENI. CDR3 in amino acids: CASSPQPNLHGYTF.

The chain recombines TRBV24-1 with TRBJ1-3; as DNA is missing, the TRBD1 call by TCRdb cannot be tested. CDR3 length: 17 residues. Looked up from germline, CDR1 is KGHDR and CDR2 is SFDVKD. This CDR3 reads CATSDLPDRGGGNTIYF.

J is TRBJ2-2 and V is TRBV5-1. This CDR3 comprises 14 residues. In germline, CDR1 is SGHRS, CDR2 YFSETQ. Here the CDR3 reads CASSLASRTGELFF.

The chain has TRBV4-3 and TRBJ1-3. The CDR3 consists of 17 residues. The V gene's germline CDR1 is LGHNA and CDR2 YSLEER. CDR3 region: CASSQEGPRGSGNTIYF.

The V call is TRBV6-5, the J call TRBJ2-3; TCRdb designates TRBD1, a call that cannot be tested without DNA. Germline V gene data show CDR1 as MNHEY and CDR2 as SVGAGI. The CDR3 runs 19 residues. CDR3: CASSYPGTGDQQSTDTQYF.

The rearrangement joins TRBV7-2 to TRBJ2-2; TCRdb's assignment of TRBD2 cannot be checked, as there is no DNA. The CDR3 has 16 residues. CDR1 is SGHTA, CDR2 FQGNSA, per germline. This CDR3 is CASSPRTGRRTGELFF.

This chain joins TRBV19 and TRBJ2-3; TCRdb outputs TRBD1, but without DNA this stays unchecked. The CDR3 runs 15 residues. Germline CDR1 and CDR2: LNHDA and SQIVND (reference sequence). This CDR3 reads CASSAQATREDTQYF. The full variable domain, with the rest looked up from reference TRBV19 and TRBJ2-3, is DGGITQSPKYLFRKEGQNVTLSCEQNLNHDAMYWYRQDPGQGLRLIYYSQIVNDFQKGDIAEGYSVSREKKESFPLTVTSAQKNPTAFYLCASSAQATREDTQYFGPGTRLTVL.

The rearrangement joins TRBV4-2 to TRBJ1-6; without DNA, the TCRdb call of TRBD1 cannot be checked. Germline V gene data show CDR1 as LGHNA and CDR2 as YNFKEQ. CDR3 length: 16 amino acids. CDR3 sequence: CASSQEVSGANSPLHF.

The V and J genes are TRBV4-3 and TRBJ1-2. This CDR3 has 15 residues. The germline V gene has CDR1 LGHNA and CDR2 YSLEER. The CDR3 loop is CASSQDRFIAYGYTF.

The chain employs TRBV20-1 and TRBJ1-6; TCRdb picks TRBD1, but there is no DNA to check that call. Germline assignment: CDR1 DFQATT and CDR2 SNEGSKA (reference sequence). The CDR3 runs 17 residues. The CDR3 is CSARDPTGGFENSPLHF.

The V gene is TRBV11-2, the J gene TRBJ2-5. Germline-derived CDR1 and CDR2 are SGHAT and FQNNGV. The CDR3 length is 12 residues. This CDR3 reads CASSSVRETQYF.

J is TRBJ2-5 and V is TRBV5-6; TCRdb gives TRBD1 as the D gene, but with no DNA this cannot be confirmed. The CDR3 loop spans 16 amino acids. The V gene's germline CDR1 is SGHDT and CDR2 YYEEEE. The CDR3 protein is CASSPLLATPQETQYF.

V gene TRBV27 combines with J gene TRBJ2-1; no DNA is available, so the TRBD2 call from TCRdb remains unchecked. This CDR3 is built from 18 residues. CDR1 is MNHEY and CDR2 is SMNVEV in the germline V gene (reference sequence). The CDR3 sequence is CASSAMGLAGARDNEQFF.

This sequence joins TRBV7-2 and TRBJ2-7. This CDR3 is built from 15 residues. Germline-derived CDR1 and CDR2 are SGHTA and FQGNSA. CDR3 residues: CASSLTGSSSYEQYF.

The rearrangement joins TRBV29-1 to TRBJ2-3; TCRdb's D call of TRBD1 is untestable without DNA. This CDR3 has 14 residues. Germline values: CDR1 SQVTM, CDR2 ANQGSEA. The CDR3 spells CSVAAGAGSDTQYF.

The chain links TRBV21-1 to TRBJ2-1; with no DNA, the TCRdb D assignment of TRBD1 cannot be verified. TRBV21-1 is an annotated pseudogene. This CDR3 has 15 amino acids. This CDR3 reads CASSARDKPYNEQFF.

The V call is TRBV29-1, the J call TRBJ2-1; lacking DNA, the TRBD1 call made by TCRdb goes unchecked. Germline V lookup: CDR1 SQVTM, CDR2 ANQGSEA. The CDR3 length is 15 residues. Here the CDR3 reads CSVEEAGAKDNEQFF.

V and J are TRBV5-4 and TRBJ2-1; TCRdb designates TRBD1, a call that cannot be tested without DNA. The V gene's germline CDR1 is SGHNT and CDR2 YYREEE (reference sequence). CDR3 length equals 14 residues. CDR3 in amino acids: CASSEKTGRNEQFF. Full variable domain (remainder filled in from reference TRBV5-4 and TRBJ2-1): ETGVTQSPTHLIKTRGQQVTLRCSSQSGHNTVSWYQQALGQGPQFIFQYYREEENGRGNFPPRFSGLQFPNYSSELNVNALELDDSALYLCASSEKTGRNEQFFGPGTRLTVL.

This chain uses TRBV19 with TRBJ2-1; TCRdb returns TRBD1, unconfirmable since there is no DNA. The CDR3 contains 17 residues. The germline gives CDR1 LNHDA, CDR2 SQIVND (reference sequence). The CDR3 sequence: CASSINSGATGWNEQFF. The full variable domain, in which reference TRBV19 and TRBJ2-1 provide the parts outside the CDR3, is DGGITQSPKYLFRKEGQNVTLSCEQNLNHDAMYWYRQDPGQGLRLIYYSQIVNDFQKGDIAEGYSVSREKKESFPLTVTSAQKNPTAFYLCASSINSGATGWNEQFFGPGTRLTVL.

The chain employs TRBV20-1 and TRBJ2-7; absent DNA, TCRdb's TRBD1 call cannot be checked. The germline gives CDR1 DFQATT, CDR2 SNEGSKA (reference sequence). The CDR3 has 14 amino acids. The CDR3 is CSAKAGGVGYEQYF.

This sequence joins TRBV12-3 or TRBV12-4 and TRBJ1-4; no DNA is available, so the TRBD1 call from TCRdb remains unchecked. The CDR3 contains 14 residues. The CDR3 loop reads CAGSRQRHNEKLFF.

The chain links TRBV12-3 or TRBV12-4 to TRBJ2-1; the TRBD1 assignment by TCRdb is unverifiable without DNA. The CDR3 sequence is 15 residues long. Here the CDR3 reads CASSFGTGTYNEQFF.